These 25 T cell receptor beta chains originate from one sample sequenced in a study of T cell responses to AZD1222 COVID-19 vaccine. Produced via immunoSEQ multiplex PCR; TCRdb's table is partial and in-frame only. The table records roughly 160,000 clones, about 91% of them present only once. Sequencing used peripheral blood, obtained 28 days after the second AZD1222 dose. The receptors originated from an adult who received the AZD1222 COVID-19 vaccine.

The chain has TRBV21-1 and TRBJ1-2. TRBV21-1 is classified as a pseudogene. The CDR3 runs to 16 residues. CDR3 amino acids: CASSKAVGGLNYGYTF. In nucleotides, the CDR3 is TGTGCCAGCAGCAAAGCGGTCGGAGGTTTAAACTATGGCTACACCTTC.

This chain connects TRBV27 to TRBJ2-7; D possibly corresponds to TRBD1 (5 bases). CDR3 length: 16 amino acids. Trimming stripped 6 bases from V and 5 bases from J, with 23 bases between. The germline CDR1 and CDR2 sequences are MNHEY and SMNVEV (reference sequence). The CDR3 sequence is CASRRYKQVEPHEQYF. The CDR3 DNA reads TGTGCCAGCAGAAGGTACAAACAGGTAGAACCCCACGAGCAGTACTTC.

The J gene is TRBJ2-2, the V gene TRBV5-5; D is tentatively TRBD1 or TRBD2 (7 bases each). Trimming took off 1 base at V and 0 bases at J, with 19 bases between the two ends. Germline values: CDR1 SGHKS, CDR2 YYEKEE (reference sequence). The CDR3 contains 19 residues. The CDR3 region has the DNA TGTGCCAGCAGCTTGAAGGTCTCGGGGGGACAGACGAACACCGGGGAGCTGTTTTTT. Amino acid sequence: CASSLKVSGGQTNTGELFF.

V is TRBV5-1 and J is TRBJ2-1, with 12 nucleotides matching TRBD2. After removal of 0 bases from V and 8 bases from J, the junction contained 3 bases not matched to a gene. Germline assignment: CDR1 SGHRS and CDR2 YFSETQ. The CDR3 loop spans 15 amino acids. CDR3: CASSLESSGRDEQFF. DNA for the CDR3: TGCGCCAGCAGCTTGGAGTCTAGCGGGAGGGATGAGCAGTTCTTC. Drawing the rest from reference TRBV5-1 and TRBJ2-1, the complete variable domain is KAGVTQTPRYLIKTRGQQVTLSCSPISGHRSVSWYQQTPGQGLQFLFEYFSETQRNKGNFPGRFSGRQFSNSRSEMNVSTLELGDSALYLCASSLESSGRDEQFFGPGTRLTVL.

The J gene is TRBJ2-7, the V gene TRBV6-1, with 7 bases fitting TRBD1. The CDR3 runs 14 residues. The junction had 6 bases not matched to a gene; V was cut back by 3 bases and J by 4 bases. Looked up from germline, CDR1 is MNHNS and CDR2 is SASEGT. The CDR3 reads CASSESGQLYEQYF. The CDR3 region has the DNA TGTGCCAGCAGTGAGTCGGGACAGCTTTACGAGCAGTACTTC.

CDR3 DNA: TGTGCCACCAGCAGAGGCCTCTTCGGGGTAGAGGAGACCCAGTACTTC. Translating it yields CATSRGLFGVEETQYF. The chain carries TRBV15 and TRBJ2-5; possible D gene TRBD2, 5 bases. V was cut by 1 base and J by 5 bases, with 17 bases left in between. Germline lookup yields CDR1 LNHNV and CDR2 YYDKDF (reference sequence). This CDR3 region has 16 residues.

The chain recombines TRBV7-8 with TRBJ1-2; TRBD1 is a possible D gene (6 bases). Between the trimmed V and J ends, which lost 1 base and 0 bases, there was a span of 9 bases. From germline, CDR1 is SGHVS and CDR2 FQNEAQ. This CDR3 has 15 amino acids. In DNA, the CDR3 is TGTGCCAGCAGCTTAGTCAGGGGATCTAACTATGGCTACACCTTC. Amino acids: CASSLVRGSNYGYTF. Full variable domain (missing parts from reference TRBV7-8 and TRBJ1-2): GAGVSQSPRYKVAKRGQDVALRCDPISGHVSLFWYQQALGQGPEFLTYFQNEAQLDKSGLPSDRFFAERPEGSVSTLKIQRTQQEDSAVYLCASSLVRGSNYGYTFGSGTRLTVV.

The chain combines TRBV24-1 with TRBJ2-1; D unclear. This CDR3 has 14 amino acids. Trimming removed 5 bases at V and 8 bases at J, with 15 bases between. In germline, CDR1 is KGHDR, CDR2 SFDVKD. This chain's CDR3 is CATSVRTTVDEQFF. DNA for the CDR3: TGTGCCACCAGTGTTAGGACCACAGTCGATGAGCAGTTCTTC.

The chain recombines TRBV4-1 with TRBJ1-6; 8 positions agree with TRBD1. The junction had 4 bases not matched to a gene; V was cut back by 5 bases and J by 7 bases. Germline values: CDR1 MGHRA, CDR2 YSYEKL. The CDR3 has 14 residues. DNA of the CDR3: TGCGCCAGCAGCAGCACAGGGGGGAATTCACCCCTCCACTTT. Amino acid sequence: CASSSTGGNSPLHF.

The sample holds one count of this clone. The V gene is TRBV28, the J gene TRBJ1-3; tentatively, D is TRBD1 (5 bases). The ends were cut back, 4 bases at V and 0 bases at J, with 10 bases in the middle. The CDR3 consists of 15 residues. Germline values: CDR1 MDHEN, CDR2 SYDVKM. The CDR3 region is CASSSVGGSGNTIYF. CDR3 DNA sequence: TGTGCCAGCAGTTCCGTGGGGGGCTCTGGAAACACCATATATTTT.

V gene TRBV4-1 combines with J gene TRBJ1-2, with D tentatively TRBD1 (6 bases). Germline V gene data show CDR1 as MGHRA and CDR2 as YSYEKL. V was pared by 2 bases and J by 0 bases, with 19 bases between. CDR3 size: 18 residues. The CDR3 nucleotides read TGCGCCAGCAGCCAATCTCCGTCGAGGACAGTTACTAACTATGGCTACACCTTC. Translated, it gives CASSQSPSRTVTNYGYTF.

The chain joins TRBV5-4 to TRBJ2-7; a weak D match, TRBD2 (6 bases). Germline V gene lookup returns CDR1 SGHNT and CDR2 YYREEE (reference sequence). The CDR3 contains 14 residues. V shed 4 bases and J shed 7 bases, with 18 bases lying between them. The CDR3 DNA is TGTGCCAGCAGCCCCCGGCGCGGGGCGCGAGAGCAGTACTTC. Its translation is CASSPRRGAREQYF.

As regards this clone: The same CDR3 also results from other DNA sequences found in this sample. The CDR3 here is CASSLGGNTEAFF. In DNA, the CDR3 is TGCGCCAGCAGCTTGGGGGGGAACACTGAAGCTTTCTTT. The rearrangement joins TRBV5-1 to TRBJ1-1; no clear D gene. Germline loops: CDR1 SGHRS, CDR2 YFSETQ. V lost 0 bases to trimming and J lost 1 base, with 4 bases between them. This CDR3 region has 13 residues. The complete variable domain, with remaining parts taken from reference TRBV5-1 and TRBJ1-1, reads KAGVTQTPRYLIKTRGQQVTLSCSPISGHRSVSWYQQTPGQGLQFLFEYFSETQRNKGNFPGRFSGRQFSNSRSEMNVSTLELGDSALYLCASSLGGNTEAFFGQGTRLTVV.

The chain joins TRBV3-1 (or the pseudogene TRBV3-2) to TRBJ1-1; possible D gene TRBD1, 5 bases. V was pared by 1 base and J by 4 bases, with 10 bases between. The CDR3 has 14 amino acids. Per the germline V gene, CDR1 is LGHDT and CDR2 is YNNKEL (reference sequence). In DNA form, the CDR3 reads TGTGCCAGCAGCCAAGTATCCGGGGGCACTGAAGCTTTCTTT. This sequence encodes CASSQVSGGTEAFF.

The chain couples TRBV25-1 to TRBJ1-2; tentatively, D is TRBD1 (6 bases). CDR1 is MGHDK and CDR2 is SYGVNS in the germline V gene. The CDR3 spans 16 residues. V was pared by 2 bases and J by 4 bases, with 17 bases between. The CDR3 region is CASSEDSGGHLYGYTF. CDR3 nucleotides: TGTGCCAGCAGTGAAGACTCCGGGGGGCACCTCTATGGCTACACCTTC.

This clone was found once. The chain links TRBV5-1 to TRBJ1-5, with 7 bases identical to TRBD1. Germline values: CDR1 SGHRS, CDR2 YFSETQ. V was clipped by 0 bases and J by 2 bases; unmatched bases: 2. This CDR3 spans 15 amino acids. CDR3 in amino acids: CASSLAGTGNQPQHF. As DNA, the CDR3 is TGCGCCAGCAGCTTGGCAGGGACAGGCAATCAGCCCCAGCATTTT. The full variable domain, in which reference TRBV5-1 and TRBJ1-5 provide the parts outside the CDR3, is KAGVTQTPRYLIKTRGQQVTLSCSPISGHRSVSWYQQTPGQGLQFLFEYFSETQRNKGNFPGRFSGRQFSNSRSEMNVSTLELGDSALYLCASSLAGTGNQPQHFGDGTRLSIL.

V and J are TRBV5-1 and TRBJ1-3; D unresolved. Germline CDR1 and CDR2: SGHRS and YFSETQ. Trimming took 4 bases from V and 0 from J, leaving 11 bases between them. This CDR3 is 15 amino acids long. CDR3 region: CASSPRVGSGNTIYF. The DNA of the CDR3 is TGCGCCAGCAGCCCGAGAGTGGGCTCTGGAAACACCATATATTTT.

The chain uses TRBV30 and TRBJ2-1; 7 positions agree with TRBD2. Trimming at V came to 5 bases and at J to 4 bases, leaving 8 bases not matched to a gene. Germline V CDR1 and CDR2: GTSNPN, SVGIG (reference sequence). The CDR3 spans 14 residues. DNA of the CDR3: TGTGCCTGGGCGACTTTAGCGGGTTACAATGAGCAGTTCTTC. Protein sequence: CAWATLAGYNEQFF.

V is TRBV4-2 and J is TRBJ1-1; D unclear. Trimming took 0 bases from V and 0 from J, leaving 8 bases between them. CDR3 length equals 15 residues. The germline V gene encodes CDR1 LGHNA and CDR2 YNFKEQ. DNA of the CDR3: TGTGCCAGCAGCCAAGAATCGACCTTGAACACTGAAGCTTTCTTT. This codes for CASSQESTLNTEAFF.

The genes are TRBV6-2 or TRBV6-3 and TRBJ1-5; no firm D call. Germline V CDR1 and CDR2: MNHEY, SVGEGT. With 3 bases removed from V and 7 bases from J, the gap between germline ends came to 10 bases. The CDR3 loop spans 13 amino acids. Written as DNA, the CDR3 is TGTGCCAGCAGTTATGCGGACGTGCAGCCCCAGCATTTT. It encodes CASSYADVQPQHF.

The chain carries TRBV19 and TRBJ1-1, with TRBD1 matching 9 bases. The trim removed 4 bases at V and 3 bases at J, leaving 9 bases unmatched. Per germline, CDR1 LNHDA and CDR2 SQIVND (reference sequence). There are 16 residues in the CDR3. In nucleotides, the CDR3 is TGTGCCAGTAGTAGGGGGACAGGGAGATGGGACACTGAAGCTTTCTTT. It specifies CASSRGTGRWDTEAFF.

The rearrangement joins TRBV7-2 to TRBJ2-3; TRBD2 might be the D (6 bases). Trimming took 4 bases from V and 2 from J, leaving 16 bases between them. The CDR3 totals 16 residues. CDR1 is SGHTA, CDR2 FQGNSA, per germline. The CDR3: CASSSGTGSFTDTQYF. The CDR3, as DNA: TGTGCCAGCAGCTCCGGGACTGGCTCTTTCACAGATACGCAGTATTTT.

The rearrangement links TRBV12-5 to TRBJ2-3; maybe TRBD2 (6 bases). The CDR3 runs to 15 residues. Per the germline V gene, CDR1 is LGHNT and CDR2 is FRNRAP. V lost 2 bases and J lost 4, with 13 bases in between. CDR3 residues: CASGLRRGRADTQYF. CDR3 DNA: TGTGCTAGTGGTTTGCGGCGGGGTCGGGCAGATACGCAGTATTTT.

This clone was seen a handful of times. The V call is TRBV29-1, the J call TRBJ1-6; 8 bases line up with TRBD1. The ends lost 5 bases at V and 5 bases at J; junction bases unmatched: 2. The germline V gene encodes CDR1 SQVTM and CDR2 ANQGSEA. There are 13 residues in the CDR3. CDR3 coding DNA: TGCAGCGTTATGACAGGGGATAATTCACCCCTCCACTTT. Residues: CSVMTGDNSPLHF.

The chain has TRBV12-5 and TRBJ1-2, with 7 positions matching TRBD1. There are 14 residues in the CDR3. CDR1 LGHNT and CDR2 FRNRAP come from the germline V gene. The trim removed 4 bases at V and 4 bases at J, leaving 6 bases unmatched. The CDR3 DNA follows: TGTGCTAGTGGTTCCTCCGGGACAGTCTATGGCTACACCTTC. As protein: CASGSSGTVYGYTF.